This passage covers 21 T cell receptor beta chains from one sample sequenced in a study of blood T cells in healthy people across ages. PCR was performed a second time for about 7 to 12 cycles using a sample-barcoded 5' primer and a J-beta primer mix. TCRdb reanalysed the 5' RACE reads using MiXCR and keeps one entry per CDR3 protein. The sample carries approximately 600,000 distinct CDR3 sequences, about 54% recorded once. Sequencing input: blood. These receptors were taken from a man in his sixties in good health.

The chain carries TRBV3-1 and TRBJ2-1, with D tentatively TRBD2 (6 bases). Germline V lookup: CDR1 LGHDT, CDR2 YNNKEL (reference sequence). V was trimmed by 4 bases and J by 7 bases, leaving 11 bases between them. The CDR3 is 13 amino acids. The CDR3 loop reads CASSPGLMNEQFF. CDR3 DNA: TGTGCCAGCAGCCCCGGACTAATGAATGAGCAGTTCTTC.

The chain is built from TRBV20-1 and TRBJ1-5; possibly TRBD1 for D (5 bases). The V end was cut by 3 bases, the J end by 2 bases, with 11 bases between. The CDR3 is 14 residues long. CDR1 and CDR2 from the germline V gene are DFQATT and SNEGSKA (reference sequence). The CDR3 DNA follows: TGCAGTGCTAGGGGCAGGGTGGGCAATCAGCCCCAGCATTTT. Its translation is CSARGRVGNQPQHF.

The V gene is TRBV11-2, the J gene TRBJ2-3; 7 bases are shared with TRBD2. With V trimmed by 4 bases and J by 4 bases, 14 bases remained unmatched. Germline loops: CDR1 SGHAT, CDR2 FQNNGV. The CDR3 spans 17 residues. In DNA, the CDR3 is TGTGCCAGCAGCTCCAGCGGCGGAGCGGGGCGGGCAGATACGCAGTATTTT. It yields the protein CASSSSGGAGRADTQYF.

This clonotype was detected a few times. The chain joins TRBV5-1 to TRBJ1-2; tentative D call: TRBD1 (6 bases). Between the trimmed V and J ends, which lost 1 base and 9 bases, there was a span of 10 bases. CDR3 length: 12 amino acids. Germline V gene lookup returns CDR1 SGHRS and CDR2 YFSETQ. The CDR3 here is CASSLNRDRYTF. The CDR3 coding sequence is TGCGCCAGCAGCTTGAACAGGGATCGCTACACCTTC.

This chain connects TRBV3-1 to TRBJ2-5; D may match TRBD1 or TRBD2 (7 bases each). Between the trimmed V and J ends, which lost 5 bases and 0 bases, there was a span of 19 bases. Per the germline V gene, CDR1 is LGHDT and CDR2 is YNNKEL (reference sequence). This CDR3 is 17 amino acids long. CDR3 sequence: CASSTNSGGGYQETQYF. In DNA, the CDR3 is TGTGCCAGCAGCACTAATTCAGGGGGGGGGTACCAAGAGACCCAGTACTTC.

The genes are TRBV18 and TRBJ1-6; D not certain. V was trimmed by 0 bases and J by 9 bases, leaving 6 bases between them. CDR1 and CDR2 from the germline V gene are KGHSH and LQKENI. This CDR3 has 13 amino acids. The CDR3 DNA reads as TGTGCCAGCTCACCACCGGACGCTTCACCCCTCCACTTT. It is translated as CASSPPDASPLHF.

This clonotype was counted between two and nine times. This chain uses TRBV27 with TRBJ2-5; TRBD2 agrees at 13 bases. Germline lookup yields CDR1 MNHEY and CDR2 SMNVEV (reference sequence). The CDR3 totals 19 residues. Unmatched junction bases numbered 9, after V lost 2 bases and J lost 0 bases. The CDR3: CASSLELAGGRRDQETQYF. The CDR3 DNA reads TGTGCCAGCAGTTTAGAACTAGCGGGGGGGCGAAGAGACCAAGAGACCCAGTACTTC.

This clonotype came up a few times. This chain uses TRBV6-2 or TRBV6-3 with TRBJ2-5; D possibly corresponds to TRBD2 (6 bases). The CDR3 is made up of 12 amino acids. The V and J ends lost 2 bases and 11 bases respectively, with 12 bases between them. Germline values: CDR1 MNHEY, CDR2 SVGEGT. In DNA, the CDR3 is TGTGCCAGCAGTTACCCCGGGACTGTTCAGTACTTC. Translation gives CASSYPGTVQYF.

The chain employs TRBV27 and TRBJ2-1; D not resolved. The V gene lost 2 bases and the J gene lost 6 bases, with 8 bases spanning the gap. The CDR3 has 13 amino acids. CDR1 is MNHEY and CDR2 is SMNVEV in the germline V gene (reference sequence). For the CDR3, the DNA is TGTGCCAGCAGTTTAAGGAAAGGCAATGAGCAGTTCTTC. It yields the protein CASSLRKGNEQFF.

The chain joins TRBV7-8 to TRBJ2-5; D remains unclear. The ends were cut back, 6 bases at V and 11 bases at J, with 16 bases in the middle. This CDR3 region has 12 residues. Per germline, CDR1 SGHVS and CDR2 FQNEAQ. CDR3 in DNA: TGTGCCAGCAGTCTCCGACTGGATGAGCAGTACTTC. This sequence encodes CASSLRLDEQYF.

The chain joins TRBV6-2 or TRBV6-3 to TRBJ1-2; TRBD1 matches 12 bases. The V gene's germline CDR1 is MNHEY and CDR2 SVGEGT. V trimming: 2 bases; J trimming: 6 bases; junction bases outside the gene matches: 4. This CDR3 is 15 amino acids long. The CDR3 sequence is CASSYLGQGADGYTF. The CDR3 DNA follows: TGTGCCAGCAGTTACCTGGGACAGGGGGCTGATGGCTACACCTTC.

The CDR3 here is CASRTTLMNTEAFF. Here the CDR3 DNA reads TGTGCCAGCAGAACCACTCTTATGAACACTGAAGCTTTCTTT. The gene calls are TRBV5-6 and TRBJ1-1; no definite D call. The germline CDR1 and CDR2 sequences are SGHDT and YYEEEE. The CDR3 consists of 14 residues. The V gene lost 5 bases and the J gene lost 0 bases, with 11 bases spanning the gap.

The gene calls are TRBV12-3 or TRBV12-4 and TRBJ2-5, with D possibly being TRBD2 (5 bases). The end of the DNA fits TRBJ2-7 better, so the J call may be wrong. The CDR3 sequence is 14 residues long. CDR3 loop: CASTLNSGLTEQYF. In DNA form, the CDR3 reads TGTGCCAGCACCTTAAACAGCGGCCTCACCGAGCAGTACTTC.

The chain has TRBV25-1 and TRBJ2-5, with D perhaps matching TRBD2 (6 bases). Trimming took off 2 bases at V and 4 bases at J, with 14 bases between the two ends. The germline gives CDR1 MGHDK, CDR2 SYGVNS. The CDR3 runs 15 residues. CDR3 sequence: CASSEPGLRGETQYF. For the CDR3, the DNA is TGTGCCAGCAGTGAACCGGGACTTAGGGGAGAGACCCAGTACTTC.

The chain carries TRBV20-1 and TRBJ1-6; D gene uncertain. The CDR3 totals 13 residues. The ends were cut back, 5 bases at V and 5 bases at J, with 10 bases in the middle. Germline V CDR1 and CDR2: DFQATT, SNEGSKA (reference sequence). CDR3 protein: CSARYGDNSPLHF. In DNA, the CDR3 is TGCAGTGCTCGGTACGGTGATAATTCACCCCTCCACTTT.

This clonotype was seen more than once but under ten times. The chain carries TRBV6-1 and TRBJ2-7; weak D call: TRBD2 (5 bases). Germline CDR1 and CDR2: MNHNS and SASEGT. V was pared by 2 bases and J by 2 bases, with 10 bases between. The CDR3 extends over 14 amino acids. The CDR3 protein is CASSEPTRPYEQYF. The CDR3 nucleotides read TGTGCCAGCAGTGAACCCACTAGACCCTACGAGCAGTACTTC.

This chain links TRBV10-3 with TRBJ2-4; D uncertain. The J call is uncertain, as TRBJ2-5 better fits the DNA end. The germline CDR1 and CDR2 sequences are ENHRY and SYGVKD. The CDR3 covers 13 residues. For the CDR3, the DNA is TGTGCCATCAGTCCGGGCCTCCAAGAGACCCAGTACTTC. This translates into CAISPGLQETQYF.

This rearrangement joins TRBV2 to TRBJ2-7; possible D gene TRBD2, 5 bases. The assigned J gene may be wrong: the sequence end matches TRBJ2-5 better. CDR1 and CDR2 (germline): SNHLY, FYNNEI. CDR3 size: 14 residues. This chain's CDR3 is CASIKGLSGETQYF. In DNA form, the CDR3 reads TGTGCCAGCATCAAAGGGCTTTCGGGGGAGACCCAGTACTTC.

The DNA of the CDR3 is TGCAGCGTTGAGCGTTCGACGGGGGAAAAACTGTTTTTT. Encoded protein: CSVERSTGEKLFF. The V and J genes are TRBV29-1 and TRBJ1-4, with D unresolved. Trimming cost V 3 bases and J 8 bases, with 13 bases left between them. The germline V gene encodes CDR1 SQVTM and CDR2 ANQGSEA. This CDR3 has 13 residues.

V is TRBV7-7 and J is TRBJ2-7; D is possibly TRBD2 (6 bases). Germline V gives CDR1 SSHAT, CDR2 FNYEAQ (reference sequence). The CDR3 has 16 residues. V was trimmed by 4 bases and J by 7 bases, leaving 23 bases between them. The CDR3 DNA sequence: TGTGCCAGCAGCTCCGTACTAGGGACGGACTACAATGAGCAGTACTTC. Its protein is CASSSVLGTDYNEQYF.

The chain has TRBV25-1 and TRBJ2-3; D is undetermined. This CDR3 contains 15 residues. V dropped 3 bases and J dropped 0 bases, with 10 bases sitting between them. In germline, CDR1 is MGHDK, CDR2 SYGVNS. CDR3 bases: TGTGCCAGCAGTGAGAACAGCGCAAGCACAGATACGCAGTATTTT. It encodes CASSENSASTDTQYF.